This T cell receptor (beta chain) was captured in a study of shared clonotypes between healthy human individuals. Trimming took off 2 bases at V and 3 bases at J, with 9 bases between the two ends. CDR3 length: 14 residues. Germline values: CDR1 SGHNT, CDR2 YENEEA. Points on this clone: Its antigen remains unknown. The sample carries other DNA sequences with the same CDR3.

The method was immunoSEQ multiplex PCR; TCRdb's version includes in-frame clones alone and lacks a portion of them. The table records more than 2 million clones, around 95% of them present only once. Study outcomes and limitations: The represented genetic and exposure-history diversity was limited by the small number of donors.

V usage is TRBV11-3 and J usage is TRBJ2-3; weak D call: TRBD2 (5 bases). Sequences were obtained from naive CD4+ T cells sorted from blood. The subset: CD45RA+ positively selected. This receptor was identified in a man between 18 and 29 years old in good health. CDR3 residues: CASSLSGGTDTQYF. The CDR3 region has the DNA TGTGCCAGCAGCTTATCCGGCGGGACAGATACGCAGTATTTT.